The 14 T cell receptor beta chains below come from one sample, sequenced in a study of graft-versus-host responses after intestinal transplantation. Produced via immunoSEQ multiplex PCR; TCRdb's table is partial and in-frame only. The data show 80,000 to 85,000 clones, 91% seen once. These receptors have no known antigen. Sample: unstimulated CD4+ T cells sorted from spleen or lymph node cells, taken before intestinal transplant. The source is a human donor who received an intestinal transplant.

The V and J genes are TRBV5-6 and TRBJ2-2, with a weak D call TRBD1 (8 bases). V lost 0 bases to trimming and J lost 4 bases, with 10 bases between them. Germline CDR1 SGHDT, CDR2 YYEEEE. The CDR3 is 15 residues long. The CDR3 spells CASSLDRGGTGELFF. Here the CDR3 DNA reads TGTGCCAGCAGCTTGGACAGGGGGGGCACCGGGGAGCTGTTTTTT.

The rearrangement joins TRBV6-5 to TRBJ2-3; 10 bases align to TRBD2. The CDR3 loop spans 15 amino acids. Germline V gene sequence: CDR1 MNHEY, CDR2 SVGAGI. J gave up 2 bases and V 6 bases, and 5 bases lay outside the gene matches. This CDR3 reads CASRELAGFTDTQYF. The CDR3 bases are TGTGCCAGCAGGGAACTAGCGGGGTTCACAGATACGCAGTATTTT.

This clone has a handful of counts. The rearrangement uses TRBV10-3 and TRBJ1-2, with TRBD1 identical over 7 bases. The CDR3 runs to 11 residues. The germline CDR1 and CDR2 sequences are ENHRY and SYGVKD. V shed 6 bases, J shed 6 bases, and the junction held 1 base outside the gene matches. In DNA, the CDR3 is TGTGCCATCAGGGGGACAGATGGCTACACCTTC. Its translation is CAIRGTDGYTF.

As DNA, the CDR3 is TGTGCCAGTCAAATTGGGCATACTAACTATGGCTACACCTTC. It yields the protein CASQIGHTNYGYTF. The chain carries TRBV19 and TRBJ1-2, with D unresolved. The V and J ends lost 8 bases and 0 bases respectively, with 13 bases between them. The CDR3 sequence is 14 residues long. CDR1 and CDR2 (germline): LNHDA, SQIVND (reference sequence).

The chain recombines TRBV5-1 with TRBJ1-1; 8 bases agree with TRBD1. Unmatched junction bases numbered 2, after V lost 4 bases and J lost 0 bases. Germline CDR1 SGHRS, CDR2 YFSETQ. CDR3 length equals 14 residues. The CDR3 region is CASSRQGMNTEAFF. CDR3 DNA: TGCGCCAGCAGCCGACAGGGGATGAACACTGAAGCTTTCTTT.

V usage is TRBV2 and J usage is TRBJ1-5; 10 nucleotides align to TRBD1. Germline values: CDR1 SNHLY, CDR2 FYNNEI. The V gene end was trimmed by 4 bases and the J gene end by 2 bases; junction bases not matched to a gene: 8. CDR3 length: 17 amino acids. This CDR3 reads CASSAPGQGYGNQPQHF. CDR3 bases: TGTGCCAGCAGTGCACCGGGACAGGGGTATGGCAATCAGCCCCAGCATTTT.

CDR3 DNA sequence: TGTGCCAGCAGTCGATTAACTCAGGGCACTGAAGCTTTCTTT. Translating it yields CASSRLTQGTEAFF. The genes are TRBV27 and TRBJ1-1, with D maybe TRBD1 (5 bases). The V gene's germline CDR1 is MNHEY and CDR2 SMNVEV (reference sequence). The V end lost 5 bases, the J end lost 4 bases, and 14 bases lay between the germline ends. The CDR3 length is 14 residues.

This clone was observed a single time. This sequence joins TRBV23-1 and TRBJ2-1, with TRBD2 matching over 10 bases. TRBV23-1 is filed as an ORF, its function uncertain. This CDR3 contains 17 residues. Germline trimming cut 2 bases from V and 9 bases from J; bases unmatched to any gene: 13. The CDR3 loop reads CASSQDRGLAGAVEQFF. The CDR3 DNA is TGCGCCAGCAGTCAAGATAGGGGTCTAGCGGGGGCCGTTGAGCAGTTCTTC.

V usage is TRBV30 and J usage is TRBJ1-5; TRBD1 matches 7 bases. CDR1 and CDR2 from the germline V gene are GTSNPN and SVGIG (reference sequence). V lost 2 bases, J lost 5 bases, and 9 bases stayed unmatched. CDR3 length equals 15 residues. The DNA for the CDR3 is TGTGCCTGGAGTACCTCGGACAGGCCTGATCAGCCCCAGCATTTT. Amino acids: CAWSTSDRPDQPQHF.

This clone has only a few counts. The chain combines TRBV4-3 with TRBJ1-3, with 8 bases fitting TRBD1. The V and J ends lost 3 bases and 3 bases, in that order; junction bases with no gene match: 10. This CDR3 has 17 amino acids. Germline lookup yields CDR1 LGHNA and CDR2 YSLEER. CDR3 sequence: CASSHVNQGASGNTIYF. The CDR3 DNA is TGCGCCAGCAGCCACGTAAACCAGGGGGCTAGTGGAAACACCATATATTTT.

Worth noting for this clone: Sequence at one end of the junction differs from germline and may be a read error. CDR3 sequence: CASREGQSFNSPLHF. CDR3 sequence (DNA): TGTGCCAGCAGGGAAGGACAGTCATTTAATTCACCCCTCCACTTT. The chain combines TRBV6-1 with TRBJ1-6, with a tentative D call TRBD1 (6 bases). CDR3 length: 15 residues. CDR1 is MNHNS and CDR2 is SASEGT in the germline V gene.

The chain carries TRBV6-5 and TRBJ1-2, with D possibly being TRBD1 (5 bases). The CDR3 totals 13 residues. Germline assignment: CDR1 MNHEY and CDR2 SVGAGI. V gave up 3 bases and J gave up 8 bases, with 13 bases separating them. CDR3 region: CASSYGAKGGYTF. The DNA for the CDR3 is TGTGCCAGCAGTTATGGGGCCAAGGGGGGCTACACCTTC.

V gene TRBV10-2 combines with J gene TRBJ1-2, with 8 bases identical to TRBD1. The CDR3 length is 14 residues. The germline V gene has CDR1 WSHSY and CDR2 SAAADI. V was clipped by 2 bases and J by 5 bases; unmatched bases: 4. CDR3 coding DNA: TGCGCCAGCAGTGAGAAGGACAGGGTGTATGGCTACACCTTC. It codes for CASSEKDRVYGYTF.

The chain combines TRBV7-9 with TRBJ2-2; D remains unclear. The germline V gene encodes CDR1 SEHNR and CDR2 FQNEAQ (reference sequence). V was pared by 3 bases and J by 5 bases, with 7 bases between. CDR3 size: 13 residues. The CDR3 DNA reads TGTGCCAGCAGCTTCCCAGAAACCGGGGAGCTGTTTTTT. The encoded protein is CASSFPETGELFF. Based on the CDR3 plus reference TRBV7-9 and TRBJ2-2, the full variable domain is DTGVSQNPRHKITKRGQNVTFRCDPISEHNRLYWYRQTLGQGPEFLTYFQNEAQLEKSRLLSDRFSAERPKGSFSTLEIQRTEQGDSAMYLCASSFPETGELFFGEGSRLTVL.